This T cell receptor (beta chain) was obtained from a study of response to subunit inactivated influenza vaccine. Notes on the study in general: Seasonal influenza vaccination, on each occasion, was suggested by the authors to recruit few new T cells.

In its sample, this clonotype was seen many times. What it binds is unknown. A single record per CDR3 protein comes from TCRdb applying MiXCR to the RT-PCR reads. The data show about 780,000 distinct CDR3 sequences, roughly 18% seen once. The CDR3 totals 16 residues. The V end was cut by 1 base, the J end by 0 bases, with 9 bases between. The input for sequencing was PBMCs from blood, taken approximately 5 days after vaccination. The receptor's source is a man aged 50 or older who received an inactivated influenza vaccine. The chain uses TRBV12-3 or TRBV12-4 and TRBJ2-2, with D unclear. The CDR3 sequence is CASSLGRFANTGELFF. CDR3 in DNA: TGTGCCAGCAGTTTAGGCCGGTTCGCGAACACCGGGGAGCTGTTTTTT.